This T cell receptor (beta chain) was recorded in a study of TIL therapy for anti-PD-1-resistant metastatic lung cancer. Comment on this clone: Its antigen is undetermined.

Time point meaning: pre-treatment sample, taken before nivolumab and TIL therapy. This was the immunoSEQ v3 assay. Libraries were sequenced to 2 million to 2.5 million read pairs (survey) or about 5-6.5 million (deep). The assay was immunoSEQ multiplex PCR, and TCRdb's table has in-frame clones only and misses some. The data hold 36,000 or so clones, with around 70% observed a single time. Findings and caveats of the study: TIL clonotype persistence in blood showed no apparent association with response. This highly selected cohort may not generalize to typical lung cancer patients.

This CDR3 has 15 amino acids. CDR1 is MNHEY and CDR2 is SVGAGI in the germline V gene. V gave up 6 bases and J gave up 0 bases, with 12 bases separating them. The source material was blood, sampled at baseline. The rearrangement links TRBV6-5 to TRBJ1-3, with D possibly being TRBD1 (6 bases). This receptor was obtained from a person between 25 and 80 years old with non-small cell lung cancer. The CDR3: CASRVDSNSGNTIYF. The DNA of the CDR3 is TGTGCCAGCAGAGTGGACAGCAACTCTGGAAACACCATATATTTT.